This T cell receptor (beta chain) is drawn from a study of OX40 agonist ivuxolimab in advanced cancers. The overall study: The patients received agonistic anti-OX40 (CD134) antibody ivuxolimab. Study observations and caveats: No determination was made of the antigen specificity of the expanded peripheral T cells. Clonal expansion in partial responders at 0.1-3.0 mg/kg ranked among the lowest.

Data came from immunoSEQ multiplex PCR; TCRdb stores just in-frame clones and leaves some out. Of some 72,000 clones in the sample, roughly 93% are singletons; the top ten hold roughly 2.8%. On this clone: Antigen specificity is unknown.

This CDR3 contains 14 residues. Trimming removed 2 bases at V and 2 bases at J, with 9 bases between. CDR1 is MNHNS and CDR2 is SASEGT in the germline V gene. Prior autoimmune disease or systemic immunosuppression barred patients. This clonotype was obtained from an adult with an advanced solid tumor such as melanoma, head and neck, liver or kidney cancer. V usage is TRBV6-1 and J usage is TRBJ2-5; the D is unclear. Sequences were derived from CD4+ or CD8+ T cells sorted from blood, sampled in a trial of the OX40 agonist ivuxolimab. This chain's CDR3 is CASSEPAGQETQYF. CDR3 nucleotides: TGTGCCAGCAGTGAACCAGCTGGGCAAGAGACCCAGTACTTC.